The subject of this entry is one T cell receptor (beta chain). The germline gives CDR1 SGHAT, CDR2 FQNNGV. The V end lost 5 bases, the J end lost 5 bases, and 17 bases lay between the germline ends. The CDR3 extends over 15 amino acids. The data originate from a study of blood T cell repertoires in COVID-19. Overall study: Some COVID-19 samples were acute and others convalescent; all came from the United States, Italy and Spain.

TCRdb's copy holds only in-frame clones and misses some; the assay was immunoSEQ multiplex PCR. The sample gives some 180,000 clones, 84% of which show up once; around 13% is in the top ten. The TCR originated in a human donor in a cohort sampled during active COVID-19. The sample taken for sequencing was peripheral blood. V and J are TRBV11-2 and TRBJ2-3; D perhaps matches TRBD2 (6 bases). CDR3 in DNA: TGTGCCAGCAGCCCGTTTGGCGGGAAGAAAGATACGCAGTATTTT. Encoded protein: CASSPFGGKKDTQYF.